One and the same sample provided the 7 T cell receptor beta chains below, sequenced in a study of T cell responses to AZD1222 COVID-19 vaccine. The protocol was immunoSEQ multiplex PCR, while the TCRdb copy is restricted to in-frame clones and leaves out a portion. In the table there are around 260,000 clones, approximately 95% of which are singletons. This material consisted of peripheral blood, taken on day 0 of AZD1222 vaccination. The origin of the receptors is an adult in good health.

The V and J genes are TRBV10-2 and TRBJ1-5; possibly TRBD1 for D (5 bases). Trimming removed 6 bases from V and 4 bases from J, with 7 bases in between. CDR3 length equals 12 residues. Per germline, CDR1 WSHSY and CDR2 SAAADI. CDR3 in amino acids: CASSEGNQPQHF. CDR3 coding DNA: TGCGCCAGCAGCGAGGGGAATCAGCCCCAGCATTTT.

This chain joins TRBV7-3 and TRBJ2-3; D ambiguous. Germline CDR1 SGHTA, CDR2 FQGTGA. This CDR3 region has 14 residues. V lost 5 bases, J lost 2 bases, and 11 bases lay in between. The CDR3 loop reads CASSDRVSTDTQYF. The CDR3 DNA reads as TGTGCCAGCAGCGACCGAGTTTCCACAGATACGCAGTATTTT.

Written as DNA, the CDR3 is TGTGCCAGCACGGGAGCGGACAGGGGGACCTACGAGCAGTACTTC. It is translated as CASTGADRGTYEQYF. The chain links TRBV28 to TRBJ2-7, with 10 bases that match TRBD1. Germline-derived CDR1 and CDR2 are MDHEN and SYDVKM. This CDR3 contains 15 residues. Trimming at V came to 7 bases and at J to 2 bases, leaving 8 bases not matched to a gene.

The V gene is TRBV14, the J gene TRBJ1-2, with 7 nucleotides matching TRBD1. The CDR3 covers 13 residues. Trimming cost V 4 bases and J 5 bases; bases outside gene matches: 4. CDR1 SGHDN and CDR2 FVKESK come from the germline V gene. The CDR3 nucleotides read TGTGCCAGCAGCCTCGACAGGGATTATGGCTACACCTTC. Translating it yields CASSLDRDYGYTF.

The chain recombines TRBV29-1 with TRBJ2-1; the match to TRBD2 covers 11 bases. The germline gives CDR1 SQVTM, CDR2 ANQGSEA. V lost 6 bases, J lost 9 bases, and 7 bases stayed unmatched. This CDR3 has 13 amino acids. The CDR3 DNA reads as TGCAGCGTGAGGGGGGGACTAGCGGTTGAGCAGTTCTTC. Translated, it gives CSVRGGLAVEQFF.

The rearrangement uses TRBV28 and TRBJ2-5; D gene uncertain. Germline V gene lookup returns CDR1 MDHEN and CDR2 SYDVKM. Trimming removed 8 bases from V and 2 bases from J, with 9 bases in between. The CDR3 runs to 12 residues. CDR3 region: CASGRVQETQYF. The CDR3 DNA reads as TGTGCCAGCGGAAGGGTACAAGAGACCCAGTACTTC. Together with reference TRBV28 and TRBJ2-5, the CDR3 gives the full variable domain: DVKVTQSSRYLVKRTGEKVFLECVQDMDHENMFWYRQDPGLGLRLIYFSYDVKMKEKGDIPEGYSVSREKKERFSLILESASTNQTSMYLCASGRVQETQYFGPGTRLLVL.

The chain has TRBV28 and TRBJ2-3; D assignment may be TRBD1 or TRBD2 (6 bases each). This CDR3 spans 14 amino acids. Trimming removed 4 bases at V and 6 bases at J, with 14 bases between. Germline V lookup: CDR1 MDHEN, CDR2 SYDVKM. Written as DNA, the CDR3 is TGTGCCAGCAGTTGGGCCGGGGGCGCGGATACGCAGTATTTT. Its translation: CASSWAGGADTQYF.